These 2 T cell receptor beta chains were sequenced from one sample in a study of cytotoxic CD8 clonotypes in ibrutinib-treated CLL (dated by TCRdb to about 2021). Library construction relied on the immunoSEQ multiplex PCR assay. TCRdb carries this immuneACCESS record with in-frame sequences only. Its versions omit some clonotypes, under half of them owing to an unresolved V gene in the studies checked, with the rest unexplained. Present in this sample are about 200,000 clones, 79% of which were seen just once. Approximately 10% of the sample goes to the ten largest clones. Interpreted using the paper, the time point label stands for: 12 to 13 months on ibrutinib. Specimen: PBMCs, collected after 12 months of ibrutinib treatment. The receptor source for this set is a human donor with chronic lymphocytic leukemia.

The J gene is TRBJ1-6, the V gene TRBV6-5, with D perhaps TRBD1 (5 bases). The ends were cut back, 2 bases at V and 7 bases at J, with 15 bases in the middle. CDR1 MNHEY and CDR2 SVGAGI come from the germline V gene. This CDR3 spans 16 amino acids. CDR3 in amino acids: CASSYGASYWNSPLHF. CDR3 DNA sequence: TGTGCCAGCAGTTACGGGGCCAGTTATTGGAATTCACCCCTCCACTTT.

The chain carries TRBV19 and TRBJ2-1; D gene unclear. Germline assignment: CDR1 LNHDA and CDR2 SQIVND (reference sequence). The V end lost 1 base, the J end lost 6 bases, and 16 bases lay between the germline ends. This CDR3 has 16 amino acids. The CDR3 reads CASSIGSLGSGNEQFF. The CDR3 nucleotides are TGTGCCAGTAGTATAGGGAGTCTAGGATCGGGCAATGAGCAGTTCTTC.